This T cell receptor (beta chain) was captured in a study of post-analysis software for immune sequencing data. Details on this clonotype: No antigen is known for it.

The library was made from cDNA and included unique molecular identifiers. Via MiXCR, TCRdb re-called the PCR reads, giving one row per CDR3 protein. The repertoire consists of over 300,000 distinct CDR3 sequences, with about a third occurring once and the leading ten covering under 15%. The ends lost 7 bases at V and 4 bases at J; junction bases unmatched: 10. CDR1 and CDR2 (germline): DFQATT, SNEGSKA (reference sequence). The CDR3 contains 16 residues. Study-wide results and caveats: Compared with controls, patients had more of five TRBV segments, including TRBV5-6, TRBV5-1 and TRBV20-1. Strong co-clustering by F measure was seen for same-batch samples. Controls' normalized Chao1 diversity significantly exceeded that of multiple sclerosis patients.

This sequence joins TRBV20-1 and TRBJ2-2; 12 nucleotides match TRBD2. The sequence was obtained from a girl aged 10 to 17 with multiple sclerosis. The specimen sequenced was blood. The CDR3 region has the DNA TGCAGTGTTCCCGGCACTAGCGGGGGGTCCACCGGGGAGCTGTTTTTT. Translation: CSVPGTSGGSTGELFF.